A selection of T cell receptor beta chains follows, all from one sample in a study of radiotherapy plus CTLA-4 blockade in lung cancer. Libraries were prepared by immunoSEQ multiplex PCR; TCRdb keeps only in-frame clonotypes and omits some of them. Counted here are roughly 14,000 clones, 80% to 90% occurring once; the ten biggest clones make up about 15%. The sample consisted of peripheral blood, taken from a patient treated with radiotherapy plus ipilimumab. The receptor set was obtained from a human donor with non-small cell lung cancer that progressed on radiotherapy plus ipilimumab. Some clones in this sample may be carry-over from other donors' samples. The conserved cysteine and the conserved F or W are not part of the CDR3 here.

J gene: TRBJ1-1
V gene: TRBV5-1
CDR3 protein: ASSFGHVGNTEAF

J gene: TRBJ2-2
V gene: TRBV14
CDR3 protein: ASSHFRGRGPTGELF

J gene: TRBJ2-1
V gene: TRBV11-2
CDR3 protein: ASSSMGGEQF

J gene: TRBJ2-3
V gene: TRBV4-3
CDR3 protein: ASSQDSSLEADTQY

J gene: TRBJ2-1
V gene: TRBV5-1
CDR3 protein: ASSLGLVGGEQF

J gene: TRBJ2-3
V gene: TRBV6-4
CDR3 protein: ASSPSSGGASDTQY

J gene: TRBJ1-2
V gene: TRBV6-5
CDR3 protein: ASWGGQST

J gene: TRBJ1-3
V gene: TRBV5-6
CDR3 protein: ASSFGAAVSGNTIY

J gene: TRBJ2-5
V gene: TRBV7-7
CDR3 protein: ASSYVAGPQETQY

J gene: TRBJ1-2
V gene: TRBV6-6
CDR3 protein: ASSGTGLAYGYT

J gene: TRBJ1-2
V gene: TRBV18
CDR3 protein: ASSPAQAANYGYT

J gene: TRBJ2-1
V gene: TRBV27
CDR3 protein: ASKREGYNEQF

J gene: TRBJ1-4
V gene: TRBV14
CDR3 protein: ASSQVHRTGREKLF

J gene: TRBJ1-2
V gene: TRBV18
CDR3 protein: ASSPTSQGARGYT

J gene: TRBJ1-1
V gene: TRBV13
CDR3 protein: ASSSTGGYRGTEAF

J gene: TRBJ2-1
V gene: TRBV7-8
CDR3 protein: ASSQGTGAHNEQF

J gene: TRBJ2-3
V gene: TRBV15
CDR3 protein: ATSSGGGGTDTQY

J gene: TRBJ1-1
V gene: TRBV7-2
CDR3 protein: ASSFSGQETSAF

J gene: TRBJ1-5
V gene: TRBV5-5
CDR3 protein: ASSSGTGSNQPQH

J gene: TRBJ2-3
V gene: TRBV10-1
CDR3 protein: ASSERDTQY

J gene: TRBJ2-1
V gene: TRBV7-8
CDR3 protein: ASSSRTASPYNEQF

J gene: TRBJ2-3
V gene: TRBV7-9
CDR3 protein: ASSLGSRGRARTDTQY

J gene: TRBJ2-2
V gene: TRBV7-9
CDR3 protein: ASSPKSGYTGELF

J gene: TRBJ2-1
V gene: TRBV27
CDR3 protein: ASRGGSSYNEQF

J gene: TRBJ2-7
V gene: TRBV18
CDR3 protein: ASSPAGGYEQY

J gene: TRBJ2-6
V gene: TRBV5-1
CDR3 protein: ASSSEGFGANVLT

J gene: TRBJ1-5
V gene: TRBV7-9
CDR3 protein: ASSLGVGTGDYSNQPQH

J gene: TRBJ1-1
V gene: TRBV5-1
CDR3 protein: ASGQGTNTEAF

J gene: TRBJ2-3
V gene: TRBV7-2
CDR3 protein: ASSPTSGASSTDTQY

J gene: TRBJ2-7
V gene: TRBV5-1
CDR3 protein: ASSLAAGQGYEQY

J gene: TRBJ2-4
V gene: TRBV7-2
CDR3 protein: ASSPIAGDYGNIQY

J gene: TRBJ1-6
V gene: TRBV18
CDR3 protein: ASSTRGDWNSPLH

J gene: TRBJ1-2
V gene: TRBV29-1
CDR3 protein: SVEADGRNGYT

J gene: TRBJ2-1
V gene: TRBV4-3
CDR3 protein: ASSQDQGTSGNEQF

J gene: TRBJ1-6
V gene: TRBV30
CDR3 protein: AWSQGSSYNSPLH

J gene: TRBJ1-4
V gene: TRBV10-3
CDR3 protein: AISESGTGLAGKLF

J gene: TRBJ1-3
V gene: TRBV5-1
CDR3 protein: ASSSRTGPGDTIY

J gene: TRBJ2-5
V gene: TRBV10-1
CDR3 protein: ASPLPLAHQETQY

J gene: TRBJ1-1
V gene: TRBV6-6
CDR3 protein: ASKSGGVNTEAF

J gene: TRBJ2-2
V gene: TRBV4-3
CDR3 protein: TSSQAPSTGELF

J gene: TRBJ2-2
V gene: TRBV15
CDR3 protein: ATRSRDYNTGELF

J gene: TRBJ1-6
V gene: TRBV30
CDR3 protein: AWSVLDNSPLH

J gene: TRBJ2-3
V gene: TRBV5-1
CDR3 protein: ASSRGREGGADTQY

J gene: TRBJ2-7
V gene: TRBV7-2
CDR3 protein: ASSLRLASSYEQY

J gene: .
V gene: TRBV27
CDR3 protein: ASSQTGSPYEQY

J gene: TRBJ1-3
V gene: TRBV5-1
CDR3 protein: ASSRDSLPSGNTIY

J gene: TRBJ1-5
V gene: TRBV30
CDR3 protein: AWSMTGRNNQPQH